This T cell receptor (beta chain) emerged from a study of spatial heterogeneity in lung cancer. Overall study: PBMC collected at follow-up were sequenced when available, a median of around 2 years after resection.

The CDR3 contains 14 residues. Trimming took 2 bases from V and 10 from J, leaving 12 bases between them. CDR1 is SGHTA, CDR2 FQGNSA, per germline. Using its own MiXCR run on the 5' RACE reads, TCRdb lists one record per CDR3 protein. Among approximately 93,000 distinct CDR3 sequences listed, around 19% were seen once. This clonotype was counted a few times. Stated time point: blood at routine non-recurrence follow-up after resection. The TCR comes from a male donor with early-stage non-small cell lung cancer. J is TRBJ1-6 and V is TRBV7-2, with a weak D call TRBD1 (5 bases). The sequencing here drew on PBMCs, taken at follow-up. Written as DNA, the CDR3 is TGTGCCAGCAGCTTAACTGGGGCAGGGTCACCCCTCCACTTT. Protein sequence: CASSLTGAGSPLHF.